These 3 T cell receptor beta chains share one sample of origin, sequenced in a study of T cells in Graves' hyperthyroidism and ophthalmopathy. Amplification of TCR beta CDR3 regions used RNA as the template. The HTBI primer set served for first-round RT-PCR of the TCR CDR3. MiXCR, run by TCRdb on the multiplex PCR reads, gives a single entry per CDR3 protein. The table has some 300,000 distinct CDR3 sequences, around a fifth seen once. Sequencing used blood. These receptors all come from a man over 45 with Graves' ophthalmopathy.

This clonotype was recorded a few times. This chain joins TRBV2 and TRBJ2-1; 12 bases align to TRBD2. CDR1 and CDR2 from the germline V gene are SNHLY and FYNNEI. This CDR3 contains 15 residues. The V segment lost 2 bases and the J segment 8 bases; nucleotides outside the gene matches: 4. This chain's CDR3 is CASSELAGGPDEQFF. CDR3 in DNA: TGTGCCAGCAGTGAACTAGCGGGAGGGCCGGATGAGCAGTTCTTC.

This clonotype was found a few times. The DNA for the CDR3 is TGTGCCAGCAGCTACTCTAGTGGGGAGACCCAGTACTTC. This codes for CASSYSSGETQYF. The chain links TRBV7-3 to TRBJ2-5; D ambiguous. CDR3 length equals 13 residues. V lost 4 bases and J lost 5, with 11 bases in between. Germline assignment: CDR1 SGHTA and CDR2 FQGTGA. Full variable domain (rest looked up from reference TRBV7-3 and TRBJ2-5): GAGVSQTPSNKVTEKGKYVELRCDPISGHTALYWYRQSLGQGPEFLIYFQGTGAADDSGLPNDRFFAVRPEGSVSTLKIQRTERGDSAVYLCASSYSSGETQYFGPGTRLLVL.

This clonotype was seen many times. The genes are TRBV11-2 and TRBJ1-3; D gene unclear. Looked up from germline, CDR1 is SGHAT and CDR2 is FQNNGV. Trimming removed 2 bases from V and 0 bases from J, with 8 bases in between. This CDR3 spans 15 amino acids. CDR3 region: CASSLSEASGNTIYF. In DNA form, the CDR3 reads TGTGCCAGCAGCTTATCGGAGGCCTCTGGAAACACCATATATTTT.